These 2 T cell receptor beta chains came from one sample sequenced in a study of CD8 T cells in Susac syndrome. RNA in amounts of roughly 0.5 to 1 ug was reverse transcribed with random hexamers. TCRdb passed the immunoSEQ multiplex PCR reads through MiXCR, listing each CDR3 protein once. Seen here are some 60,000 distinct CDR3 sequences, 90% to 95% observed once, and the top ten hold roughly 0.2%. The sequenced sample consisted of CD8+ T cells from PBMCs. All receptors come from a human donor in good health.

As to this clonotype: At one end, the junction sequence differs from germline, possibly due to a read error. V gene TRBV4-1 combines with J gene TRBJ1-1, with D unresolved. The CDR3 is 13 amino acids. Germline V gene lookup returns CDR1 MGHRA and CDR2 YSYEKL. CDR3 loop: CASSLAGNTETFF. CDR3 sequence (DNA): TGCGCCAGCAGCCTTGCCGGGAACACTGAAACTTTCTTT.

V gene TRBV10-3 combines with J gene TRBJ2-1; no definite D call. This CDR3 is 16 amino acids long. The germline V and J ends were trimmed by 2 bases and 0 bases, with 11 bases remaining between them. Looked up from germline, CDR1 is ENHRY and CDR2 is SYGVKD. CDR3 region: CAISETERSSYNEQFF. The CDR3 DNA is TGTGCCATCAGTGAGACTGAGCGCAGCTCCTACAATGAGCAGTTCTTC.